The present T cell receptor beta chain was sequenced within a study of blood T cell repertoires in COVID-19 (dated by TCRdb to about 2020). In the study overall: Samples from collaborators originated in the United States, Italy and Spain and spanned both the acute and convalescent phases of COVID-19. The material from the prospective study consisted of cDNA or gDNA derived from T cells, B-cell-depleted T cells, or PBMCs. Subjects who had been exposed to COVID-19, were actively infected with it, or had recovered from it provided the deeply sampled blood TCRbeta repertoires that made up the dataset. The repertoires were made available in a free public database intended to serve as a resource for research on the immune response to SARS-CoV-2. Samples came from the ongoing ImmuneRACE study (first 160 participants) plus 1,254 subjects from 6 global collaborators. The sample metadata nearly always contained a de-identified subject ID, COVID-19 status, age in years and sex. Where HLA class I and class II types were available, the types were taken from metadata supplied by the sample provider, not from assay-based typing.

The CDR3 spans 14 residues, from the cysteine through the phenylalanine. The sequence is cut down to CDR3 DNA, 42 bases in frame from base 1. At the junction V is shortened by 4 bases and J by 3 bases, with 13 bases in between. The germline V gene gives CDR1 as SGHDT and CDR2 as YYEEEE. The immunoSEQ Assay, a bias-controlled multiplex PCR, was used to amplify TCRbeta CDR3 regions from genomic DNA. Per the original workflow: Within the assay, amplification of reference gene primers was used to estimate how many nucleated cells each sample contained. Sequence reads were collapsed and filtered to measure the absolute abundance of every unique TCRbeta CDR3 rearrangement. For each sample, productive Simpson clonality was calculated by taking the square root of Simpson's diversity index across productive rearrangements. TCRdb obtained this table from immuneACCESS and retained in-frame rearrangements with V and J assigned. These tables miss some clones; where compared with another copy, unresolved V genes account for less than half of the shortfall, and the remainder is unexplained. V and J calls and clone size are as listed in that table; D and trimming were resolved from the DNA. This sample lists approximately 300,000 clones; under 95% were detected once. The ten largest clones take up less than 20% of the sample.

Here is what the overall study found, with its caveats: The amount of clinical and demographic metadata varied by source and participant and was provided uncurated.

Remarks on this clone: Its target antigen remains unknown. No base-level quality is on record; no much larger clone is a single base apart.

Enrolling through a virtual design, the prospective study's participants ranged in age from roughly 18 to 90 years and lived across 20 to 30 United States geographic areas. In the prospective study, cohorts were assigned on the basis of participant-reported clinical history obtained from a screening survey and a study questionnaire. Recovered participants in ImmuneRACE Cohort 3 were defined by two consecutive negative NP/OP PCR tests, clearance by a healthcare professional, or resolution of symptoms. Mobile phlebotomists in the prospective study collected whole blood, serum and a nasopharyngeal or oropharyngeal swab from every participant. Participants in the prospective study had the option to provide additional blood draws and questionnaires over a 2-month period. Before DNA extraction, blood samples from the prospective study were shipped at room temperature or frozen.

Specimen: PBMCs or T cells enriched from blood (not recorded which). The source is a woman in her thirties who had recovered from COVID-19. The sequence links TRBV5-6 to TRBJ1-2; there is no confident call for the D gene. DNA sequence: TGTGCCAGCAGCCTGACGGAGCCCTACTATGGCTACACCTTC. This is translated as CASSLTEPYYGYTF. The CDR3 plus the reference TRBV5-6 and TRBJ1-2 genes for the other parts give the full variable domain: DAGVTQSPTHLIKTRGQQVTLRCSPKSGHDTVSWYQQALGQGPQFIFQYYEEEERQRGNFPDRFSGHQFPNYSSELNVNALLLGDSALYLCASSLTEPYYGYTFGSGTRLTVV.